This TCR beta chain was identified during a study of T cell responses to AZD1222 COVID-19 vaccine. The repertoire was sequenced with immunoSEQ multiplex PCR; TCRdb's copy has only in-frame clones and lacks some. The sample has about 130,000 clones; roughly 85% are singletons. Germline values: CDR1 SEHNR, CDR2 FQNEAQ (reference sequence). The CDR3 totals 14 residues. V was pared by 3 bases and J by 5 bases, with 13 bases between. This clone was detected once. This sequence joins TRBV7-9 and TRBJ1-2; no definite D call. The sequence came from an adult who received the MenACWY meningococcal vaccine as a control. The specimen was peripheral blood, collected 28 days after the second dose of the MenACWY control vaccine. CDR3 amino acids: CASSFGELTYGYTF. The CDR3, as DNA: TGTGCCAGCAGCTTTGGCGAACTGACGTATGGCTACACCTTC.